Presented here are 14 T cell receptor beta chains from one specimen sequenced in a study of graft-versus-host responses after intestinal transplantation. The method was immunoSEQ multiplex PCR; TCRdb's version includes in-frame clones alone and lacks a portion of them. The profile shows tens of thousands of clones, over 85% of them singletons. The antigens these receptors bind are not known. The input for sequencing was unstimulated CD8+ T cells sorted from spleen or lymph node cells, taken before intestinal transplant. These receptors all stem from a human donor who received an intestinal transplant.

CDR3 region: CASSKVPPLERGPYNEQFF. The CDR3 region has the DNA TGTGCCAGCAGCAAAGTCCCCCCCCTCGAGCGGGGGCCTTACAATGAGCAGTTCTTC. The rearrangement uses TRBV21-1 and TRBJ2-1; the table names TRBD2, a call not compared with the DNA. TRBV21-1 is listed as a pseudogene. The CDR3 extends over 19 amino acids.

The rearrangement uses TRBV7-6 and TRBJ2-7; 14 nucleotides line up with TRBD2. The CDR3 runs to 21 residues. V lost 1 base to trimming and J lost 2 bases; unmatched junction nucleotides: 16. Germline CDR1 reads SGHVS; CDR2 reads FNYEAQ. The CDR3 is CASSLGTGTGGLAGAPYEQYF. The CDR3 coding sequence is TGTGCCAGCAGCTTAGGGACCGGGACAGGGGGACTAGCGGGAGCCCCCTACGAGCAGTACTTC.

Of note for this clone: The same CDR3 arises from other DNA sequences in this sample as well. The chain has TRBV5-1 and TRBJ2-3; 8 bases fit TRBD2. The germline V gene has CDR1 SGHRS and CDR2 YFSETQ. The junction had 13 bases not matched to a gene; V was cut back by 1 base and J by 0 bases. The CDR3 contains 19 residues. Here the CDR3 reads CASSLFSAGEVTSTDTQYF. The CDR3 nucleotides read TGCGCCAGCAGCTTGTTTTCAGCGGGAGAAGTGACTAGCACAGATACGCAGTATTTT.

The chain links TRBV7-9 to TRBJ2-7; D is unresolved. V was pared by 3 bases and J by 3 bases, with 9 bases between. Germline assignment: CDR1 SEHNR and CDR2 FQNEAQ (reference sequence). The CDR3 spans 13 residues. CDR3 sequence (DNA): TGTGCCAGCAGCTTGCTCGGAAACTACGAGCAGTACTTC. It encodes CASSLLGNYEQYF.

This chain links TRBV6-6 with TRBJ2-7, with D perhaps given as TRBD1 or TRBD2 (5 bases each). The germline V gene has CDR1 MNHNY and CDR2 SVGAGI (reference sequence). The V and J ends lost 4 bases and 0 bases respectively, with 13 bases between them. CDR3 size: 15 residues. In DNA form, the CDR3 reads TGTGCCAGCAGTTGGGACGGATTTAGCTCCTACGAGCAGTACTTC. Protein sequence: CASSWDGFSSYEQYF.

The V and J genes are TRBV15 and TRBJ2-1; no definite D call. CDR1 and CDR2 (germline): LNHNV, YYDKDF (reference sequence). The germline V and J ends were trimmed by 1 base and 0 bases, with 13 bases remaining between them. The CDR3 runs 17 residues. For the CDR3, the DNA is TGTGCCACCAGCAGAGTAGTGGGCCCGAGCTCCTACAATGAGCAGTTCTTC. It is translated as CATSRVVGPSSYNEQFF.

This clone has just a few counts. V gene TRBV27 combines with J gene TRBJ1-1; 12 bases fit TRBD1. The CDR3 length is 16 residues. The ends lost 5 bases at V and 1 base at J; junction bases unmatched: 5. CDR1 is MNHEY and CDR2 is SMNVEV in the germline V gene (reference sequence). CDR3 nucleotides: TGTGCCAGCAGTCCCGGGACAGGGGGCAAGAACACTGAAGCTTTCTTT. It translates to CASSPGTGGKNTEAFF.

This clone appeared once. V and J are TRBV23-1 and TRBJ1-4; tentative D call: TRBD1 (5 bases). TRBV23-1 is annotated as an ORF whose role is uncertain. V lost 7 bases and J 8 bases, leaving 14 bases between the germline ends. The CDR3 length is 13 residues. In DNA, the CDR3 is TGCGCCAGCACTGGGGGGTTGCGAGAAAAACTGTTTTTT. Residues: CASTGGLREKLFF.

The chain links TRBV6-5 to TRBJ1-1; possible D gene TRBD1, 5 bases. V was cut by 4 bases and J by 6 bases, with 12 bases left in between. From germline, CDR1 is MNHEY and CDR2 SVGAGI. The CDR3 has 13 residues. The CDR3 nucleotides read TGTGCCAGCAGTTCCACGACAGTTGCTGAAGCTTTCTTT. Its translation is CASSSTTVAEAFF.

The V and J genes are TRBV27 and TRBJ2-7; 8 nucleotides align to TRBD2. The germline V gene encodes CDR1 MNHEY and CDR2 SMNVEV (reference sequence). V lost 4 bases and J lost 7; bases outside the gene matches: 9. This CDR3 region has 14 residues. As DNA, the CDR3 is TGTGCCAGCAGTTCAGCGGGAGTTTCGGGAGAGCAGTACTTC. Encoded protein: CASSSAGVSGEQYF.

The V call is TRBV4-1, the J call TRBJ1-5; D remains unclear. V dropped 1 base and J dropped 0 bases, with 19 bases sitting between them. There are 19 residues in the CDR3. CDR1 and CDR2 (germline): MGHRA, YSYEKL. The CDR3: CASSQAPGTELYSNQPQHF. CDR3 in DNA: TGCGCCAGCAGCCAAGCCCCCGGCACGGAGCTGTATAGCAATCAGCCCCAGCATTTT.

The rearrangement uses TRBV20-1 and TRBJ1-1; no definite D call. V lost 6 bases and J lost 5, with 4 bases in between. Germline CDR1 DFQATT, CDR2 SNEGSKA (reference sequence). CDR3 length: 9 amino acids. The CDR3 nucleotides are TGCAGTGCGGGTACTGAAGCTTTCTTT. This codes for CSAGTEAFF.

The rearrangement uses TRBV5-6 and TRBJ2-5; D gene ambiguous. V was trimmed by 1 base and J by 5 bases, leaving 6 bases between them. This CDR3 region has 12 residues. Germline V gene sequence: CDR1 SGHDT, CDR2 YYEEEE. The CDR3 DNA reads TGTGCCAGCAGCTTGCGCCCGGAGACCCAGTACTTC. Translated: CASSLRPETQYF.

The chain carries TRBV6-1 and TRBJ1-5; D remains ambiguous. Per germline, CDR1 MNHNS and CDR2 SASEGT. The CDR3 runs to 13 residues. V was pared by 4 bases and J by 2 bases, with 6 bases between. Written as DNA, the CDR3 is TGTGCCAGCAGTGCCCAGGGCAATCAGCCCCAGCATTTT. This gives the protein CASSAQGNQPQHF.